This entry concerns a single TCR beta chain. Each depressed patient was matched pairwise with a non-depressed control on sex, age, current smoking status and body mass index. CDR3 length: 16 amino acids. The ends were cut back, 0 bases at V and 3 bases at J, with 13 bases in the middle. Germline assignment: CDR1 SGDLS and CDR2 YYNGEE. This sample is part of a study of untreated major depressive disorder. This table comes from immunoSEQ multiplex PCR, and its TCRdb copy is limited to in-frame clones, with some not included. Here the sample spans just under 20,000 clones, over 65% being singletons. V usage is TRBV9 and J usage is TRBJ2-4, with D maybe TRBD2 (5 bases). The sequencing sample was made of CD4+ T cells from PBMCs. This clonotype was sampled from a woman in her 30s in good health. The CDR3 loop reads CASSVERGPGKNIQYF. The CDR3 DNA reads as TGTGCCAGCAGCGTAGAGAGAGGGCCGGGCAAAAACATTCAGTACTTC.